This T cell receptor beta chain was recovered during a study of regulatory T cells in long-lasting Graves disease. With V trimmed by 4 bases and J by 3 bases, 7 bases remained unmatched. In germline, CDR1 is DFQATT, CDR2 SNEGSKA (reference sequence). The length of the CDR3 is 14 residues. About this clonotype: Its specificity is not known.

Time point here: persistent/refractory GD, antithyroid drugs over 5 years with positive TRAb. RNA from PBMCs was the source of the TCR library. HTBI primers from iRepertoire and Arm-PCR of CDR3 regions yielded the TCR beta libraries. One entry per CDR3 protein, called by TCRdb with MiXCR from the multiplex PCR reads. The profile shows roughly 700,000 distinct CDR3 sequences, about 30% of them singletons. Findings and limits, study-wide: Those with persistent disease had in common more public clonotypes (2,741) than new patients (approximately 990).

The receptor's source is a female donor with Graves disease. This chain connects TRBV20-1 to TRBJ2-7; the match to TRBD2 covers 9 bases. This specimen was peripheral blood mononuclear cells (PBMCs), taken when the disease was refractory, from a patient treated with antithyroid drugs. CDR3 protein: CSATGLAGFYEQYF. CDR3 bases: TGCAGTGCTACAGGGCTAGCGGGATTCTACGAGCAGTACTTC.